A few counts support the clone carrying this T cell receptor (beta chain). These data originate in a study of T-cell memory formation after mild COVID-19. This CDR3 has 14 residues. Trimming stripped 4 bases from V and 5 bases from J, with 10 bases between. Per germline, CDR1 SGHRS and CDR2 YFSETQ. Each CDR3 protein is one row after TCRdb ran MiXCR on the 5' RACE reads. The data show a few hundred thousand distinct CDR3 sequences, about 15% seen once. The sequenced sample consisted of PBMCs or a T cell subset sorted from them (not recorded which). The sequence was obtained from a young man who had mild COVID-19 (a few samples of this study predate the infection). Cell type and time point are not known. The chain employs TRBV5-1 and TRBJ1-6, with TRBD1 as a possible D gene (6 bases). CDR3 sequence: CASSEGQDNSPLHF. In nucleotides, the CDR3 is TGCGCCAGCAGCGAGGGACAAGATAATTCACCCCTCCACTTT.